Sequencing of this T cell receptor beta chain was carried out in a study of blood T cell repertoires in COVID-19. CDR3 length: 16 residues. The V gene's germline CDR1 is LGHDT and CDR2 YNNKEL (reference sequence). J was trimmed by 0 bases and V by 0 bases; bases with no gene match: 1. The data were produced by immunoSEQ multiplex PCR, yet TCRdb's version contains in-frame clones alone and is incomplete. The sample has roughly 43,000 clones, around 86% seen once; the top ten hold roughly 15%. The receptor's source is a human donor in a cohort sampled during active COVID-19. This chain links TRBV3-1 (or the pseudogene TRBV3-2) with TRBJ2-5; TRBD2 matches at 10 bases. Material for sequencing was peripheral blood. The DNA of the CDR3 is TGTGCCAGCAGCCAAGAACTAGCGGGGAACCAAGAGACCCAGTACTTC. This codes for CASSQELAGNQETQYF.